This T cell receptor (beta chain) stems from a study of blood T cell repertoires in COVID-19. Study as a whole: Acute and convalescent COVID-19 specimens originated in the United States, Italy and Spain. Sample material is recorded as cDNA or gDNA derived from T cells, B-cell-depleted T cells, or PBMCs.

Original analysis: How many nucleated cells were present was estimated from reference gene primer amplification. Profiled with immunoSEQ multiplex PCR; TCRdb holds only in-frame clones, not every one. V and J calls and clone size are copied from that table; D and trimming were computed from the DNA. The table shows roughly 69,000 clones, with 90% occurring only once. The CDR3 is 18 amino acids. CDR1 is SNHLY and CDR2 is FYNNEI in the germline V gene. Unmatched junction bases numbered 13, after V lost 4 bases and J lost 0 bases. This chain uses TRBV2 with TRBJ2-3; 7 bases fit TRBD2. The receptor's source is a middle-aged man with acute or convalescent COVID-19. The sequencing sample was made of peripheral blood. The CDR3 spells CASSGSGTITPSTDTQYF. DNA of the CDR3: TGTGCCAGCAGTGGGTCGGGGACTATCACTCCTAGCACAGATACGCAGTATTTT.